The clone carrying this T cell receptor (beta chain) was seen at least ten times. Time point meaning: before trial treatment. Inclusion covered patients whose advanced solid tumors lacked tumor-infiltrating lymphocytes. CDR3 size: 14 residues. Germline assignment: CDR1 DFQATT and CDR2 SNEGSKA (reference sequence). Between the trimmed V and J ends, which lost 6 bases and 0 bases, there was a span of 13 bases. The sample comes from a study of low-dose radiotherapy and immunotherapy resistance in tumors. Whole-study context: A total of 13 Gy over 26 weeks was given to Cohort 2 as 1 Gy per fraction every two weeks. Patients took aspirin (300 mg orally, daily) for four cycles beginning at cycle 1 day 1.

TRAV- and TRBV-specific primers, spanning alpha and beta chains, primed first-strand cDNA. A constant-region primer paired with the V-primer adapter amplified TCRs over about 19 PCR cycles. Amplification (by in vitro transcription) was performed on isolated mRNA. In TCRdb, the reads were re-called with MiXCR into one record per CDR3 protein. Of 59,000 or so distinct CDR3 sequences listed, about 25% are singletons. The sequence was obtained from a male donor with rectosigmoid adenocarcinoma. The chain uses TRBV20-1 and TRBJ2-3; D is perhaps TRBD1 (6 bases). Sample: PBMCs, taken before treatment. The CDR3 spells CSAPDSRSTDTQYF. The CDR3 nucleotides read TGCAGTGCGCCGGACAGTAGGAGCACAGATACGCAGTATTTT.